The T cell receptor beta chain described here comes from a study of blood T cells in healthy people across ages. Broader study findings: Estimates based on one million T cells were treated as lower bounds.

As to this clonotype: Its target is not known.

The CDR3 has 17 residues. The J segment lost 3 bases and the V segment lost 5 bases, leaving 10 bases of the junction unmatched. CDR1 and CDR2 (germline): SGHTA, FQGNSA. Next came a second PCR, run for about 7 to 12 cycles, which used a sample-barcoded 5' primer along with a J-beta primer mix. Via MiXCR, TCRdb re-called the 5' RACE reads, giving one row per CDR3 protein. The sample records some 1.5 million distinct CDR3 sequences, 42% being singletons. The sample consisted of blood. This TCR was sampled from a woman under 30 in good health. V is TRBV7-2 and J is TRBJ2-5; 12 nucleotides align to TRBD1. CDR3 sequence reads: CASSLRGQGARKETQYF. The CDR3, as DNA: TGTGCCAGCAGCCTAAGGGGACAGGGGGCGCGGAAAGAGACCCAGTACTTC.